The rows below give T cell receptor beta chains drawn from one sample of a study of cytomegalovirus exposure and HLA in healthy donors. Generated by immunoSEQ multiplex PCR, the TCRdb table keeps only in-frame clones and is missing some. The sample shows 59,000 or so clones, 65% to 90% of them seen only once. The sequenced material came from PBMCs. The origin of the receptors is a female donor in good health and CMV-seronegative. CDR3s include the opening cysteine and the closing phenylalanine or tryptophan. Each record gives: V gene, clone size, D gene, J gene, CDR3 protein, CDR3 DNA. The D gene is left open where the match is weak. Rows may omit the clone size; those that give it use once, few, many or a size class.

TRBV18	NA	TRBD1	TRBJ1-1	CASSPQGAGMNTEAFF	TGTGCCAGCTCACCACAGGGGGCGGGGATGAACACTGAAGCTTTCTTT
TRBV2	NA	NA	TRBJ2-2	CASSEFLGGRRNGELFF	TGTGCCAGCAGTGAATTTCTAGGCGGTCGTCGAAACGGGGAGCTGTTTTTT
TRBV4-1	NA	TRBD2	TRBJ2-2	CASSLAGLGELFF	TGCGCCAGTAGTCTAGCGGGCCTCGGGGAGCTGTTTTTT
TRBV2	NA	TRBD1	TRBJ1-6	CASSLGQGFYSPLHF	TGTGCCAGCAGCTTGGGACAGGGATTTTATTCACCCCTCCACTTT
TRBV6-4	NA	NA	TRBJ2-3	CASSALSGGDTQYF	TGTGCCAGCAGTGCCCTAAGCGGCGGAGATACGCAGTATTTT
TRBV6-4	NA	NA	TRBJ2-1	CASSDKRPGQGRASGGNEQFF	TGTGCCAGCAGTGACAAGAGACCGGGACAGGGAAGGGCTAGCGGGGGTAATGAGCAGTTCTTC
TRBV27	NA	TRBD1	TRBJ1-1	CASSRETGGNTEAFF	TGTGCCAGCAGTAGAGAGACAGGGGGGAACACTGAAGCTTTCTTT
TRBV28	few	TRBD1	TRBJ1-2	CASSSRDRATILNYGYTF	TGTGCCAGCAGTTCCCGGGACAGGGCCACTATACTTAACTATGGCTACACCTTC
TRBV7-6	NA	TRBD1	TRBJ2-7	CASSSDRGLAYEQYF	TGTGCCAGCAGCTCGGACAGGGGGCTTGCCTACGAGCAGTACTTC
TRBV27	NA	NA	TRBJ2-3	CASSLTGRDTQYF	TGTGCCAGCAGTTTAACAGGTAGGGATACGCAGTATTTT
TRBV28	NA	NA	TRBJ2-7	CASSAGSDEQYF	TGTGCCAGCAGCGCAGGGTCGGACGAGCAGTACTTC
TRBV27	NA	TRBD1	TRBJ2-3	CASRRTGTDTQYF	TGTGCCAGCAGACGGACAGGGACAGATACGCAGTATTTT
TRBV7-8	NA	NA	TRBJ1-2	CASSAADSYGYTF	TGTGCCAGCAGCGCGGCAGATTCCTATGGCTACACCTTC
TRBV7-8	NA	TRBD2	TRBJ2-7	CASSLALSAGGPYEQYF	TGTGCCAGCAGCTTAGCGCTATCGGCGGGAGGGCCCTACGAGCAGTACTTC
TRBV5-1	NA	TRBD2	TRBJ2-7	CASSLVLAGGPYEQYF	TGCGCCAGCAGCTTGGTACTAGCGGGGGGGCCTTACGAGCAGTACTTC
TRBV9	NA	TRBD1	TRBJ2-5	CASSATGMLETQYF	TGTGCCAGCAGCGCGACAGGGATGCTAGAGACCCAGTACTTC
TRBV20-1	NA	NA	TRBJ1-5	CSDVGLQPQHF	TGCAGTGACGTGGGGCTACAGCCCCAGCATTTT
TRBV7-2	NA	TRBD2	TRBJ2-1	CASSLVASGGLGQFF	TGTGCCAGCAGCTTAGTCGCTAGCGGGGGGCTGGGGCAGTTCTTC
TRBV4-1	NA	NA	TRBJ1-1	CASSQDPPLRGQNTEAFF	TGCGCCAGCAGCCAAGATCCACCCCTCCGAGGGCAGAACACTGAAGCTTTCTTT
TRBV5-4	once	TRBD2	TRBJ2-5	CASSLVGGETQYF	TGTGCCAGCAGCTTGGTGGGGGGGGAGACCCAGTACTTC
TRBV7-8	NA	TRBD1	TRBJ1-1	CASSFSGGLNTEAFF	TGTGCCAGCAGCTTTTCAGGGGGACTGAACACTGAAGCTTTCTTT
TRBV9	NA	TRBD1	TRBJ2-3	CASSVATGGRTDTQYF	TGTGCCAGCAGCGTAGCGACAGGGGGTCGCACAGATACGCAGTATTTT
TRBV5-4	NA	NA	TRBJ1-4	CASSPGGMTNEKLFF	TGTGCCAGCAGTCCCGGGGGGATGACTAATGAAAAACTGTTTTTT
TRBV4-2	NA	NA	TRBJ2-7	CASSQVEDNEYEQYF	TGTGCCAGCAGCCAGGTAGAGGACAACGAATACGAGCAGTACTTC
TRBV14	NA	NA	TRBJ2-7	CASSPSSYEQYF	TGTGCCAGCAGCCCCAGTTCTTACGAGCAGTACTTC
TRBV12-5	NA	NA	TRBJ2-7	CASGLNYEQYF	TGTGCTAGTGGTCTAAACTACGAGCAGTACTTC
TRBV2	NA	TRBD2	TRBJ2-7	CASSDRTSGKNEQYF	TGTGCCAGCAGTGACCGGACTAGCGGTAAGAACGAGCAGTACTTC
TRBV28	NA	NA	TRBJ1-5	CASTQGTQPQHF	TGTGCCAGCACGCAGGGGACTCAGCCCCAGCATTTT
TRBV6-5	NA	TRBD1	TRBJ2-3	CASSRDRVTDTQYF	TGTGCCAGCAGTCGGGACAGGGTCACAGATACGCAGTATTTT
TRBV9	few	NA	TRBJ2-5	CASSVGRTLTTVQETQYF	TGTGCCAGCAGCGTAGGGAGGACCCTAACTACCGTCCAAGAGACCCAGTACTTC
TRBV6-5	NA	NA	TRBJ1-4	CASSSSGGNEKLFF	TGTGCCAGCAGTTCATCGGGGGGTAATGAAAAACTGTTTTTT
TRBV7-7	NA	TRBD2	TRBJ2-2	CASSSLLAGALGGELFF	TGTGCTAGCAGCTCGTTGCTAGCGGGAGCTCTCGGCGGGGAGCTGTTTTTT
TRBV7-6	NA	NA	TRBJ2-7	CASSLAQGYYEQYF	TGTGCCAGCAGCTTAGCCCAGGGTTACTACGAGCAGTACTTC
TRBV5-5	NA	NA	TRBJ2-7	CASSLQSEKQYF	TGTGCCAGCAGCTTGCAATCGGAGAAGCAGTACTTC
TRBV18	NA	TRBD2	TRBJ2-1	CASSPRTSGGDNEQFF	TGTGCCAGCTCACCAAGGACTAGCGGGGGGGACAATGAGCAGTTCTTC
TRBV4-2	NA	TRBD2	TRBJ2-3	CASSQGNSGSGDTQYF	TGTGCCAGCAGCCAAGGGAACAGCGGGAGCGGAGATACGCAGTATTTT
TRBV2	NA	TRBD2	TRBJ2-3	CASRLRKPGLAGVMNTQYF	TGTGCCAGCAGACTCCGAAAGCCGGGACTAGCGGGAGTCATGAATACGCAGTATTTT
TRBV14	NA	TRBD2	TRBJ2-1	CASSQDREGRYNEQFF	TGTGCCAGCAGCCAAGACCGGGAGGGCCGTTACAATGAGCAGTTCTTC
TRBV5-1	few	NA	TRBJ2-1	CASSRVYNEQFF	TGCGCCAGCAGCCGGGTCTACAATGAGCAGTTCTTC
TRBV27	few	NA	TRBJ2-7	CASSLSAGVEQYF	TGTGCCAGCAGTTTATCCGCAGGGGTCGAGCAGTACTTC
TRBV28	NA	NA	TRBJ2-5	CASTGSSGAAETQYF	TGTGCCAGCACGGGGTCCTCAGGGGCGGCCGAGACCCAGTACTTC
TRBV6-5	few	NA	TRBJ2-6	CASRTGSGANVLTF	TGTGCCAGCAGAACCGGCTCTGGGGCCAACGTCCTGACTTTC
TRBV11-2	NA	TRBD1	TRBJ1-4	CASSNRQGGEKLFF	TGTGCCAGCAGCAACAGACAGGGAGGTGAAAAACTGTTTTTT
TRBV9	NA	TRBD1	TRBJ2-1	CASSVGRSGQYNEQFF	TGTGCCAGCAGCGTAGGAAGATCGGGACAGTACAATGAGCAGTTCTTC
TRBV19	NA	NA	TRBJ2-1	CASSLTVNEQFF	TGTGCCAGTAGTCTCACAGTCAATGAGCAGTTCTTC
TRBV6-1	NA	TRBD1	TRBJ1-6	CASSALRQGARNSPLHF	TGTGCCAGCAGTGCTCTCCGACAGGGGGCGCGTAATTCACCCCTCCACTTT
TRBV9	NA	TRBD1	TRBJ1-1	CASSDGTERYTEAFF	TGTGCCAGCAGCGACGGGACAGAACGTTACACTGAAGCTTTCTTT
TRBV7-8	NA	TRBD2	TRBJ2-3	CASSLLLAGSTDTQYF	TGTGCCAGCAGCTTATTGTTAGCGGGAAGCACAGATACGCAGTATTTT
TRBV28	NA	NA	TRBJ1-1	CASSLEVRGRRGGTEAFF	TGTGCCAGCAGTTTAGAAGTTCGTGGTCGGAGGGGGGGCACTGAAGCTTTCTTT
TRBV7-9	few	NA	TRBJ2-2	CASSLSNTGELFF	TGTGCCAGCAGCTTATCTAACACCGGGGAGCTGTTTTTT
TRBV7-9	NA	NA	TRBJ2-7	CASSTGYEQYF	TGTGCCAGCAGCACCGGTTACGAGCAGTACTTC
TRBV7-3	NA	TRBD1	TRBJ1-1	CASSLLGQENTEAFF	TGTGCCAGCAGCTTACTAGGACAGGAGAACACTGAAGCTTTCTTT
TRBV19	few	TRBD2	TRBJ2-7	CASSIPGGHEQYF	TGTGCCAGTAGTATACCGGGGGGACACGAGCAGTACTTC
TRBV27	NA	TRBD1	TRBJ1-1	CASSLTGVVAEAFF	TGTGCCAGCAGTTTGACAGGGGTGGTGGCTGAAGCTTTCTTT